This TCR beta chain comes out of a study of cytomegalovirus exposure and HLA in healthy donors (dated by TCRdb to the late 2010s). For the wider study: The 700 or so repertoires of the first cohort and the approximately 130 validation repertoires were produced on the same platform, according to a later analysis. The study aimed to test whether cataloging public T cell receptors could reveal signatures of past pathogen exposure. A separate validation cohort of over a hundred different subjects was used in addition to the approximately 640-subject first cohort. High-throughput TCR immunosequencing, statistical association of individual TCRs with disease status, and machine learning were combined to predict cytomegalovirus infection status.

Results the study describes overall, beyond this receptor: While some public TCRs were present in many individuals, most TCR sequences turned up only very rarely across donors. A total of fewer than 200 TCR beta chains were listed by the study as associated with cytomegalovirus. A later analysis had no HLA typing for the validation cohort, so co-occurrence there was scored across all 130 or so repertoires. Subsequent analysis determined that TCRs grouped into clusters in the first cohort also showed a tendency toward co-occurrence across the roughly 120 validation repertoires, and 94% of cluster scores exceeded 0. In vitro tests confirmed that a few of the cytomegalovirus-associated TCR beta chains recognize cytomegalovirus antigens. Cytomegalovirus status was reported to be diagnosed by the classifier with high specificity and sensitivity in both the original and validation cohorts. The authors suggested that the approach could potentially be generalized to other disease states and immunological phenotypes.

V lost 2 bases and J lost 4 bases, and the count of bases not matched to a germline gene is 9. From the cysteine through the phenylalanine, the CDR3 covers 18 amino acids. Solely the CDR3 DNA is kept, with 54 bases framed from the first base. In the germline V gene, CDR1 corresponds to SGDLS and CDR2 to YYNGEE. A note on this clone: Its antigen remains undetermined. No base qualities exist here, and no much larger clone lies one base off it.

The donors were included in the validation cohort of 90 to 150 subjects, a group kept apart from the roughly 700-subject first cohort. The library was obtained by the immunoSEQ multiplex PCR assay. As for the authors' bioinformatics: A statistical classification framework was built to diagnose cytomegalovirus status from the catalog of TCR beta chain sequences. Entries here come from immuneACCESS through TCRdb and include only in-frame sequences with V and J called. Some clones fail to appear in such tables; in the studies checked, an unresolved V gene covers under half of the shortfall, and the cause of the remainder is unknown. V and J calls and clone size are copied from that table; D and trimming were computed from the DNA. This sample has under 100,000 clones in its table, and roughly 96% of those were observed once. Of the sample, 0.6% to 0.95% falls within the top ten clones.

The clonotype originates from a man between 18 and 35 years old in good health and CMV-seronegative. The sequence joins TRBV9 to TRBJ2-3, with 14 bases in between that match TRBD2. Specimen: PBMCs. The DNA sequence reads TGTGCCAGCAGCGTGGGACTAGCGGGAGTTGGCTACGCAGATACGCAGTATTTT. This yields the protein CASSVGLAGVGYADTQYF.